A single sample is the source of the 27 T cell receptor beta chains below, sequenced in a study of cytomegalovirus exposure and HLA in healthy donors. Primers: 60 Vbeta forward and 13 Jbeta reverse. Libraries were prepared by immunoSEQ multiplex PCR; TCRdb keeps only in-frame clonotypes and omits some of them. Of roughly 57,000 clones in the sample, roughly four fifths are singletons; the top ten hold about 3.1%. Sample: PBMCs. The receptors here all came from a man aged 50-59 years in good health and CMV-seronegative.

This chain links TRBV27 with TRBJ2-7, with 10 bases lining up with TRBD1. In germline, CDR1 is MNHEY, CDR2 SMNVEV (reference sequence). Germline trimming cut 0 bases from V and 2 bases from J; bases unmatched to any gene: 1. The CDR3 length is 15 residues. The CDR3 DNA follows: TGTGCCAGCAGTTTATCGGGACAGGGGACCTACGAGCAGTACTTC. This translates into CASSLSGQGTYEQYF.

This chain uses TRBV7-9 with TRBJ1-1; possible D gene TRBD1, 6 bases. Germline assignment: CDR1 SEHNR and CDR2 FQNEAQ (reference sequence). There are 14 residues in the CDR3. Trimming stripped 1 base from V and 5 bases from J, with 11 bases between. The CDR3: CASSLEGGQTEAFF. The CDR3 coding sequence is TGTGCCAGCAGCTTAGAGGGGGGGCAGACTGAAGCTTTCTTT. The variable domain in full, completed from reference TRBV7-9 and TRBJ1-1, reads DTGVSQNPRHKITKRGQNVTFRCDPISEHNRLYWYRQTLGQGPEFLTYFQNEAQLEKSRLLSDRFSAERPKGSFSTLEIQRTEQGDSAMYLCASSLEGGQTEAFFGQGTRLTVV.

This chain's CDR3 is CAPSATEETQYF. The CDR3 DNA follows: TGCGCCCCTTCCGCAACTGAAGAGACCCAGTACTTC. The chain employs TRBV23-1 and TRBJ2-5; unclear D gene. TRBV23-1 belongs to the ORF category, with a function that is uncertain. The length of the CDR3 is 12 residues. Trimming took 11 bases from V and 3 from J, leaving 13 bases between them.

This clone has a handful of counts. The chain links TRBV5-1 to TRBJ2-5, with 9 nucleotides matching TRBD1. This CDR3 comprises 15 residues. The germline V gene has CDR1 SGHRS and CDR2 YFSETQ. V was clipped by 0 bases and J by 5 bases; unmatched bases: 5. This CDR3 reads CASSLGTGVVETQYF. In DNA form, the CDR3 reads TGCGCCAGCAGCTTGGGGACAGGGGTCGTGGAGACCCAGTACTTC. The full variable domain, with the rest looked up from reference TRBV5-1 and TRBJ2-5, is KAGVTQTPRYLIKTRGQQVTLSCSPISGHRSVSWYQQTPGQGLQFLFEYFSETQRNKGNFPGRFSGRQFSNSRSEMNVSTLELGDSALYLCASSLGTGVVETQYFGPGTRLLVL.

The V gene is TRBV15, the J gene TRBJ2-3; TRBD2 aligns across 7 bases. V shed 3 bases, J shed 1 base, and the junction held 7 bases outside the gene matches. This CDR3 is 16 amino acids long. The germline CDR1 and CDR2 sequences are LNHNV and YYDKDF (reference sequence). CDR3 amino acids: CATSRGIGGGTDTQYF. CDR3 nucleotide sequence: TGTGCCACCAGCAGGGGAATTGGGGGGGGCACAGATACGCAGTATTTT.

The CDR3 protein is CASSFRGQETQYF. In nucleotides, the CDR3 is TGTGCCAGCAGCTTTCGCGGCCAAGAGACCCAGTACTTC. The chain employs TRBV5-6 and TRBJ2-5; D gene uncertain. V dropped 2 bases and J dropped 1 base, with 6 bases sitting between them. CDR1 is SGHDT and CDR2 is YYEEEE in the germline V gene. The CDR3 runs to 13 residues. The full variable domain, completed using reference TRBV5-6 and TRBJ2-5, is DAGVTQSPTHLIKTRGQQVTLRCSPKSGHDTVSWYQQALGQGPQFIFQYYEEEERQRGNFPDRFSGHQFPNYSSELNVNALLLGDSALYLCASSFRGQETQYFGPGTRLLVL.

V is TRBV28 and J is TRBJ2-4, with TRBD1 identical over 11 bases. CDR1 MDHEN and CDR2 SYDVKM come from the germline V gene. CDR3 length: 18 amino acids. The V and J ends lost 6 bases and 0 bases, in that order; junction bases with no gene match: 10. Written as DNA, the CDR3 is TGTGCCAGCAGCCGGAATCTGGGGACAGGGGGAGCCAAAAACATTCAGTACTTC. It yields the protein CASSRNLGTGGAKNIQYF.

The gene calls are TRBV7-9 and TRBJ2-7; D gene uncertain. The CDR3 spans 12 residues. V gave up 5 bases and J gave up 5 bases, with 10 bases separating them. Germline V gene data show CDR1 as SEHNR and CDR2 as FQNEAQ (reference sequence). CDR3: CASSLAEDEQYF. The CDR3 region has the DNA TGTGCCAGCAGCCTCGCCGAGGACGAGCAGTACTTC.

This clone was seen only once. V usage is TRBV11-2 and J usage is TRBJ2-3, with unresolved D. Germline V gene sequence: CDR1 SGHAT, CDR2 FQNNGV. Deletions cut 3 bases from V and 2 bases from J, with 9 bases between. This CDR3 is built from 14 residues. Here the CDR3 reads CASSFSAHTDTQYF. CDR3 bases: TGTGCCAGCAGCTTCAGCGCACACACAGATACGCAGTATTTT.

V is TRBV6-1 and J is TRBJ2-1; the D is unclear. The CDR3 runs to 12 residues. V was pared by 5 bases and J by 7 bases, with 9 bases between. Per germline, CDR1 MNHNS and CDR2 SASEGT. The CDR3 sequence is CASSTWPNEQFF. Here the CDR3 DNA reads TGTGCCAGCAGTACCTGGCCGAATGAGCAGTTCTTC.

The genes are TRBV10-3 and TRBJ2-2, with TRBD1 matching 8 bases. Germline V gene lookup returns CDR1 ENHRY and CDR2 SYGVKD. CDR3 size: 15 residues. The V gene end was trimmed by 5 bases and the J gene end by 4 bases; junction bases not matched to a gene: 6. The chain's CDR3 is CAISQTGVGTGELFF. Written as DNA, the CDR3 is TGTGCCATCAGTCAGACAGGGGTGGGCACCGGGGAGCTGTTTTTT.

This chain uses TRBV7-9 with TRBJ2-7; TRBD1 might be the D (5 bases). The germline V gene has CDR1 SEHNR and CDR2 FQNEAQ (reference sequence). The CDR3 length is 12 residues. V lost 5 bases and J 3 bases, leaving 8 bases between the germline ends. CDR3 bases: TGTGCCAGCAGCCGCCAGGGCTACGAGCAGTACTTC. This codes for CASSRQGYEQYF.

The rearrangement links TRBV19 to TRBJ2-3; TRBD1 aligns across 9 bases. The CDR3 loop spans 14 amino acids. Germline lookup yields CDR1 LNHDA and CDR2 SQIVND (reference sequence). V lost 8 bases and J lost 5; bases outside the gene matches: 8. The CDR3 DNA sequence: TGTGCCAGTGGCCGGGACAGGGTTGGAGATACGCAGTATTTT. Translated, it gives CASGRDRVGDTQYF.

The chain's CDR3 is CASSLAGQGTYNEQFF. The CDR3 DNA reads TGTGCCAGCAGCTTAGCTGGACAGGGTACCTACAATGAGCAGTTCTTC. This chain joins TRBV7-6 and TRBJ2-1; 8 bases fit TRBD1. The CDR3 extends over 16 amino acids. V lost 0 bases to trimming and J lost 2 bases; unmatched junction nucleotides: 3. Germline CDR1 SGHVS, CDR2 FNYEAQ.

V gene TRBV19 combines with J gene TRBJ1-1; TRBD1 is a possible D gene (5 bases). The length of the CDR3 is 14 residues. Between the trimmed V and J ends, which lost 6 bases and 1 base, there was a span of 12 bases. Germline lookup yields CDR1 LNHDA and CDR2 SQIVND (reference sequence). The CDR3 protein is CASRGGAQNTEAFF. The CDR3 DNA follows: TGTGCCAGTAGAGGAGGGGCCCAGAACACTGAAGCTTTCTTT.

The chain combines TRBV29-1 with TRBJ2-4; 10 bases line up with TRBD1. This CDR3 has 18 amino acids. The ends lost 0 bases at V and 1 base at J; junction bases unmatched: 9. Per the germline V gene, CDR1 is SQVTM and CDR2 is ANQGSEA. This CDR3 reads CSVEDLHGQGVAKNIQYF. CDR3 sequence (DNA): TGCAGCGTTGAAGATCTTCACGGACAGGGGGTTGCCAAAAACATTCAGTACTTC.

This rearrangement joins TRBV20-1 to TRBJ2-7; possibly TRBD2 for D (6 bases). There are 11 residues in the CDR3. Germline values: CDR1 DFQATT, CDR2 SNEGSKA (reference sequence). The V end was cut by 3 bases, the J end by 6 bases, with 9 bases between. This CDR3 reads CSARETSEQYF. In DNA form, the CDR3 reads TGCAGTGCTAGGGAGACTAGCGAGCAGTACTTC.

The chain is built from TRBV6-1 and TRBJ1-6; D perhaps matches TRBD1 (6 bases). The CDR3 spans 14 residues. V dropped 5 bases and J dropped 7 bases, with 12 bases sitting between them. Germline CDR1 is MNHNS and CDR2 is SASEGT. CDR3 sequence (DNA): TGTGCCAGCAGTCCCGGGACAATAAATTCACCCCTCCACTTT. It yields the protein CASSPGTINSPLHF.

J is TRBJ2-3 and V is TRBV4-1, with D perhaps matching TRBD1 (6 bases). Trimming took 3 bases from V and 2 from J, leaving 9 bases between them. CDR3 size: 14 residues. Germline CDR1 MGHRA, CDR2 YSYEKL. CDR3 bases: TGCGCCAGCAGCCATTGGACAGTCACAGATACGCAGTATTTT. Protein sequence: CASSHWTVTDTQYF.

The gene calls are TRBV30 and TRBJ1-2, with 7 bases fitting TRBD1. Germline V gene lookup returns CDR1 GTSNPN and CDR2 SVGIG (reference sequence). After removal of 0 bases from V and 4 bases from J, the junction contained 8 bases not matched to a gene. The CDR3 covers 15 residues. The CDR3 region has the DNA TGTGCCTGGAGTGTACTAGGGGGCGCAACCTATGGCTACACCTTC. Its translation: CAWSVLGGATYGYTF.

V is TRBV29-1 and J is TRBJ1-1, with no clear D. V lost 3 bases and J 4 bases, leaving 6 bases between the germline ends. The CDR3 covers 11 residues. Looked up from germline, CDR1 is SQVTM and CDR2 is ANQGSEA. CDR3 residues: CSVDTGTEAFF. The CDR3 DNA reads TGCAGCGTTGATACGGGCACTGAAGCTTTCTTT.

The V gene is TRBV7-9, the J gene TRBJ2-2; 9 bases agree with TRBD1. The CDR3 is 13 amino acids. The germline gives CDR1 SEHNR, CDR2 FQNEAQ (reference sequence). The V gene end was trimmed by 5 bases and the J gene end by 13 bases; junction bases not matched to a gene: 8. The CDR3 spells CASSPNGQGRLFF. CDR3 nucleotides: TGTGCCAGCAGCCCAAACGGACAGGGGCGGCTGTTTTTT.

The J gene is TRBJ2-3, the V gene TRBV27; tentative D call: TRBD1 (6 bases). Germline lookup yields CDR1 MNHEY and CDR2 SMNVEV (reference sequence). V lost 3 bases, J lost 2 bases, and 9 bases lay in between. The CDR3 has 14 amino acids. DNA of the CDR3: TGTGCCAGCAGTTTCCACAGGGACACAGATACGCAGTATTTT. Its translation is CASSFHRDTDTQYF.

The chain combines TRBV15 with TRBJ1-6, with D uncertain. The CDR3 extends over 14 amino acids. CDR1 is LNHNV, CDR2 YYDKDF, per germline (reference sequence). V was shortened by 4 bases and J by 8 bases, with 12 bases between the two germline ends. For the CDR3, the DNA is TGTGCCACCAGCACACACCGAGGGTATTCACCCCTCCACTTT. This gives the protein CATSTHRGYSPLHF.

This clone was picked up a small number of times. The V call is TRBV27, the J call TRBJ2-7; D gene unclear. Trimming pared 4 bases from V and 5 bases from J, leaving 6 bases between. The V gene's germline CDR1 is MNHEY and CDR2 SMNVEV (reference sequence). The length of the CDR3 is 11 residues. The CDR3 here is CASSSSNEQYF. The CDR3 DNA follows: TGTGCCAGCAGTTCCTCTAACGAGCAGTACTTC.

This clone was seen a few times. The rearrangement uses TRBV10-1 and TRBJ2-3; 7 bases line up with TRBD2. With V trimmed by 2 bases and J by 0 bases, 2 bases remained unmatched. The V gene's germline CDR1 is WNHNN and CDR2 SYGVQD (reference sequence). The CDR3 contains 15 residues. The CDR3, as DNA: TGCGCCAGCAGTGAGGGGGGGGTGAGCACAGATACGCAGTATTTT. This translates into CASSEGGVSTDTQYF.

DNA of the CDR3: TGCAGCGTCGGGGACAGAACTAATCAGCCCCAGCATTTT. It specifies CSVGDRTNQPQHF. This chain connects TRBV29-1 to TRBJ1-5; 7 bases are a match to TRBD1. V gave up 6 bases and J gave up 4 bases; unmatched junction bases: 6. The CDR3 has 13 residues. Germline assignment: CDR1 SQVTM and CDR2 ANQGSEA.